This TCR beta chain derives from a study of shared clonotypes between healthy human individuals. Regarding the study as a whole: When naive CD4 clonotypes were compared across a few donors, approximately 5% were shared. Blood was the only sampled material, and tissue repertoires likely differ. The donor pool, a small one, limited the genetic and exposure-history diversity represented. Sequencing of the sorted subsets was shown by rarefaction to be incomplete despite large depth.

Trimming cost V 8 bases and J 9 bases, with 10 bases left between them. Germline V gives CDR1 WSHSY, CDR2 SAAADI. The CDR3 contains 11 residues. This clone was detected only once. Its target is not known. Cells designated naive CD8 were CD45RO-negative and were positively selected for CCR7, with terminally differentiated effector memory CD45RA+ cells excluded. Generated by immunoSEQ multiplex PCR, the TCRdb table keeps only in-frame clones and is missing some. Here the sample spans about 2 million clones, 85% to 95% being singletons. The sample comprised naive CD8+ T cells sorted from blood. The chain is built from TRBV10-2 and TRBJ1-4, with D possibly TRBD1 on 5 matching bases. This TCR derives from a man aged 18 to 35 in good health. The CDR3 DNA reads as TGCGCCAGCCTAAAGGGGCAAAAACTGTTTTTT. It yields the protein CASLKGQKLFF.